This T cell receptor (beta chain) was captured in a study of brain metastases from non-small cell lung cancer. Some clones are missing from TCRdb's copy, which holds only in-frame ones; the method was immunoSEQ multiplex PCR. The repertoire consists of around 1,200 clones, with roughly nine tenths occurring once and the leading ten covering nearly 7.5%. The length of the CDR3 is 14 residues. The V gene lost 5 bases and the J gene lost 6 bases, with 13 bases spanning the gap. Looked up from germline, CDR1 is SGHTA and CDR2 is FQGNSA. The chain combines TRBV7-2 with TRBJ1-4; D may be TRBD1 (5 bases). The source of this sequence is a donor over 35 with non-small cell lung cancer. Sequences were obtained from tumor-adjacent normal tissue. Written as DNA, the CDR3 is TGTGCCAGCAGCCGGTGGGGGGACGATGAAAAACTGTTTTTT. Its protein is CASSRWGDDEKLFF.